The 9 T cell receptor beta chains below come from one sample, sequenced in a study of prognosis after radiotherapy for stage I lung cancer. The TCR beta CDR3 region was amplified from genomic DNA, with two rounds of multiplex PCR being used for the amplification. Every TRBV and TRBJ gene had its own specific primer in first-round PCR. In TCRdb, the multiplex PCR reads were re-called with MiXCR into one record per CDR3 protein. The sample lists some 19,000 distinct CDR3 sequences, approximately 46% occurring once. The sample in question was PBMCs, obtained before or after stereotactic body radiation therapy (not recorded which). These receptors were taken from a donor over 45 with non-small cell lung cancer.

The J gene is TRBJ1-2, the V gene TRBV24-1; D call uncertain. Germline values: CDR1 KGHDR, CDR2 SFDVKD. The CDR3 loop spans 13 amino acids. V gave up 1 base and J gave up 4 bases, with 6 bases separating them. This CDR3 is CATSDFLGYGYTF. The CDR3 region has the DNA TGTGCCACCAGTGATTTTTTGGGCTATGGCTACACCTTC.

The rearrangement joins TRBV5-1 to TRBJ2-1; the D gene is possibly TRBD2 (5 bases). The CDR3 sequence is 16 residues long. Deletions cut 5 bases from V and 0 bases from J, with 15 bases between. CDR1 and CDR2 (germline): SGHRS, YFSETQ. The CDR3 DNA is TGCGCCAGCAGTCCCTCCGGGGAAAGCTCCTACAATGAGCAGTTCTTC. This encodes CASSPSGESSYNEQFF.

Only one count was recorded for this clonotype. One base away lies a much larger clone, so this may be a sequencing read error. The J gene is TRBJ1-2, the V gene TRBV9; unclear D gene. The length of the CDR3 is 13 residues. CDR1 is SGDLS and CDR2 is YYNGEE in the germline V gene. CDR3 loop: CAISAGGSGGYTF. The DNA for the CDR3 is TGTGCCATCAGCGCGGGAGGTTCGGGTGGCTACACCTTC. Supplemented by reference TRBV9 and TRBJ1-2, the full variable domain reads DSGVTQTPKHLITATGQRVTLRCSPRSGDLSVYWYQQSLDQGLQFLIQYYNGEERAKGNILERFSAQQFPDLHSELNLSSLELGDSALYFCAISAGGSGGYTFGSGTRLTVV.

Within the sample, this clonotype is medium-sized (0.01 to 0.1%). This sequence joins TRBV30 and TRBJ2-7; 8 positions agree with TRBD2. J gave up 7 bases and V 3 bases, and 8 bases lay outside the gene matches. Germline V gives CDR1 GTSNPN, CDR2 SVGIG (reference sequence). The CDR3 is 13 residues long. The chain's CDR3 is CAWRMRGAGEQYF. CDR3 DNA sequence: TGTGCCTGGAGGATGCGGGGGGCGGGGGAGCAGTACTTC. The full variable domain, with the rest looked up from reference TRBV30 and TRBJ2-7, is SQTIHQWPATLVQPVGSPLSLECTVEGTSNPNLYWYRQAAGRGLQLLFYSVGIGQISSEVPQNLSASRPQDRQFILSSKKLLLSDSGFYLCAWRMRGAGEQYFGPGTRLTVT.

This clonotype is judged medium-sized. The CDR3 DNA follows: TGTGCCAGCAGTGAAGTGGTGGGGAAGGGTACCAATCAGCCCCAGCATTTT. As protein: CASSEVVGKGTNQPQHF. The chain recombines TRBV6-1 with TRBJ1-5, with D uncertain. Trimming left V 1 base short and J 3 bases short, with 16 bases between. Germline V gene data show CDR1 as MNHNS and CDR2 as SASEGT. The CDR3 is made up of 17 amino acids.

Concerning this clonotype itself: The limits of the CDR3 on the DNA are not certain, so only TCRdb's listed CDR3 is given. The chain carries TRBV12-3 or TRBV12-4 and TRBJ1-2. Both ends counted, the CDR3 spans 14 residues. The CDR3 here is CTSSLVKGSYGCTF.

The V gene is TRBV20-1, the J gene TRBJ2-1, with D possibly matching TRBD2 (5 bases). The CDR3 is made up of 11 amino acids. Between the trimmed V and J ends, which lost 5 bases and 7 bases, there was a span of 9 bases. Germline assignment: CDR1 DFQATT and CDR2 SNEGSKA (reference sequence). The chain's CDR3 is CSADWENEQFF. Written as DNA, the CDR3 is TGCAGTGCTGACTGGGAGAATGAGCAGTTCTTC.

There are many counts of this clonotype. The chain employs TRBV27 and TRBJ2-3; 12 nucleotides agree with TRBD2. Unmatched junction bases numbered 8, after V lost 0 bases and J lost 4 bases. Germline lookup yields CDR1 MNHEY and CDR2 SMNVEV (reference sequence). The CDR3 has 18 amino acids. The CDR3 nucleotides read TGTGCCAGCAGTTTATCCCCGACTAGCGGGAGAGCCGCAGATACGCAGTATTTT. Residues: CASSLSPTSGRAADTQYF.

This clonotype qualifies as medium-sized. V usage is TRBV11-2 and J usage is TRBJ2-3; a weak D match, TRBD2 (5 bases). Trimming took 3 bases from V and 5 from J, leaving 12 bases between them. Germline V gives CDR1 SGHAT, CDR2 FQNNGV. The CDR3 length is 14 residues. The CDR3 loop is CASSLTPRGDTQYF. For the CDR3, the DNA is TGTGCCAGCAGCTTGACCCCCCGGGGAGATACGCAGTATTTT.